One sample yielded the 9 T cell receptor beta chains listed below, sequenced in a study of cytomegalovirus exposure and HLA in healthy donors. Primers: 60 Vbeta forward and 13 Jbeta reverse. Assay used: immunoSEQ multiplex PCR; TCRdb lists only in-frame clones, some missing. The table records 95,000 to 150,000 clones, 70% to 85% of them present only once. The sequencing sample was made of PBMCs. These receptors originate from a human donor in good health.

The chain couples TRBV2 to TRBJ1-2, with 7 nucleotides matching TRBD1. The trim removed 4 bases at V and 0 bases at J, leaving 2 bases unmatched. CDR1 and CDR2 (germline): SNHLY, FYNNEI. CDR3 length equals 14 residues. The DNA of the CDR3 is TGTGCCAGCAGTGCACAGGGGCCTAACTATGGCTACACCTTC. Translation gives CASSAQGPNYGYTF.

The CDR3 sequence: CASSPLSAGADGYTF. The CDR3 DNA reads as TGCGCCAGCAGCCCTCTATCGGCAGGGGCGGATGGCTACACCTTC. V and J are TRBV5-1 and TRBJ1-2, with D perhaps matching TRBD1 (6 bases). The CDR3 length is 15 residues. Germline V lookup: CDR1 SGHRS, CDR2 YFSETQ. Trimming took 4 bases from V and 6 from J, leaving 19 bases between them.

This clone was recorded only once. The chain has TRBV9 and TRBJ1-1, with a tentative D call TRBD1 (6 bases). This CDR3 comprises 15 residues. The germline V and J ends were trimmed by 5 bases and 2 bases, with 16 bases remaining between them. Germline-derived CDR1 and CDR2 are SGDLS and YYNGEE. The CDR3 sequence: CASSPEIQGNTEAFF. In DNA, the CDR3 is TGTGCCAGCAGTCCCGAAATACAGGGCAACACTGAAGCTTTCTTT. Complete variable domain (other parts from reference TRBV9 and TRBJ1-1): DSGVTQTPKHLITATGQRVTLRCSPRSGDLSVYWYQQSLDQGLQFLIQYYNGEERAKGNILERFSAQQFPDLHSELNLSSLELGDSALYFCASSPEIQGNTEAFFGQGTRLTVV.

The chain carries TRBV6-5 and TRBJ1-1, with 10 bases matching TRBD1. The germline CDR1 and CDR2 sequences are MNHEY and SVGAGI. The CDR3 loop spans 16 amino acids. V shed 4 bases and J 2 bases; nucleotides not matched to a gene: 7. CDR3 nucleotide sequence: TGTGCCAGCAGTTCCGCCGGGACAGGGGATAACACTGAAGCTTTCTTT. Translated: CASSSAGTGDNTEAFF.

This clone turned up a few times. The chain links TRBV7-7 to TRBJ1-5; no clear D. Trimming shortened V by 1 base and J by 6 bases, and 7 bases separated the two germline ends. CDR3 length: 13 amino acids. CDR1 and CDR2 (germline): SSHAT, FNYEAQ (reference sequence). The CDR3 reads CASSLGAGQPQHF. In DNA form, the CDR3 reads TGTGCCAGCAGCTTAGGGGCTGGTCAGCCCCAGCATTTT.

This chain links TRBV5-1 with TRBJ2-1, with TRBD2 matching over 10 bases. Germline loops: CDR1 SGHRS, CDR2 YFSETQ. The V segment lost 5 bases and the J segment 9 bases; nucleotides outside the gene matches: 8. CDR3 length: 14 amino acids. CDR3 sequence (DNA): TGCGCCAGCAGTCCCAGCGGGAGGGCCAGTGAGCAGTTCTTC. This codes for CASSPSGRASEQFF.

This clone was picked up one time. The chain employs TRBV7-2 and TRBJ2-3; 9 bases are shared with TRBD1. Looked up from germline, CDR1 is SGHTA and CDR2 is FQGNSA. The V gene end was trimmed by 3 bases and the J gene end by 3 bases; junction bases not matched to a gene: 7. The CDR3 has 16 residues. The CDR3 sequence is CASSFFSGQGTDTQYF. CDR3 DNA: TGTGCCAGCAGCTTTTTTTCCGGACAGGGGACAGATACGCAGTATTTT.

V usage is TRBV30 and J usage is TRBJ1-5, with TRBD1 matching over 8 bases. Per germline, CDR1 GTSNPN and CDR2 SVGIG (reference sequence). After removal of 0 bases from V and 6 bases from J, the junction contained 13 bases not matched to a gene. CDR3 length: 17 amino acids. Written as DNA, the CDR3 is TGTGCCTGGAGTGTAGCCCCCCCTGGACAGGGCGGTCAGCCCCAGCATTTT. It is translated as CAWSVAPPGQGGQPQHF.

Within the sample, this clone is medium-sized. The CDR3 spells CASSRQGPGELFF. The CDR3 DNA is TGTGCCAGCAGTCGACAGGGTCCCGGGGAGCTGTTTTTT. The chain carries TRBV6-5 and TRBJ2-2; 7 positions agree with TRBD1. CDR3 length equals 13 residues. With V trimmed by 5 bases and J by 6 bases, 3 bases remained unmatched. The germline CDR1 and CDR2 sequences are MNHEY and SVGAGI.